Presented here are 14 T cell receptor beta chains from one specimen sequenced in a study of T cells in Graves' hyperthyroidism and ophthalmopathy. RNA transcripts yielded amplified TCR beta CDR3 regions. Carried out on the TCR CDR3, a first-round RT-PCR used the HTBI primer set. TCRdb itself ran the multiplex PCR reads through MiXCR, one entry per CDR3 protein. The sample contains fewer than 450,000 distinct CDR3 sequences, about a sixth of which appear only once. Sequenced sample: blood. The source of these receptors is a woman in her twenties or thirties with Graves' hyperthyroidism that later progressed to Graves' ophthalmopathy.

The gene calls are TRBV7-9 and TRBJ1-2; TRBD1 agrees at 9 bases. Losses at the gene ends were 4 bases for V and 8 bases for J; bases not matched to a gene: 8. The CDR3 consists of 14 residues. From germline, CDR1 is SEHNR and CDR2 FQNEAQ (reference sequence). CDR3 bases: TGTGCCAGCAGCTCCGGGACAGGGTATGTCGGCTACACCTTC. Its protein product is CASSSGTGYVGYTF.

There are many counts of this clonotype. V is TRBV25-1 and J is TRBJ1-4; TRBD1 aligns across 9 bases. This CDR3 is 19 amino acids long. J lost 1 base, V lost 6 bases, and 15 bases had no gene match. Germline CDR1 and CDR2: MGHDK and SYGVNS. CDR3 bases: TGTGCCAGCAGCACCTGGGGTAGGACAGGGGATGGAACTAATGAAAAACTGTTTTTT. It codes for CASSTWGRTGDGTNEKLFF.

This clonotype was seen repeatedly, ten times or more. V is TRBV2 and J is TRBJ2-5; D gene unclear. CDR1 SNHLY and CDR2 FYNNEI come from the germline V gene. Trimming pared 8 bases from V and 5 bases from J, leaving 18 bases between. The length of the CDR3 is 14 residues. Here the CDR3 DNA reads TGTGCCAGCGCGGCTAGGGATAATAGCGAGACCCAGTACTTC. This encodes CASAARDNSETQYF. Filled out from reference TRBV2 and TRBJ2-5, the complete variable domain reads EPEVTQTPSHQVTQMGQEVILRCVPISNHLYFYWYRQILGQKVEFLVSFYNNEISEKSEIFDDQFSVERPDGSNFTLKIRSTKLEDSAMYFCASAARDNSETQYFGPGTRLLVL.

CDR3 amino acids: CASSDRGKCNQPQHF. CDR3 DNA sequence: TGTGCCAGTAGTGACAGGGGTAAGTGCAATCAGCCCCAGCATTTT. V is TRBV19 and J is TRBJ1-5; the match to TRBD1 covers 8 bases. The CDR3 is 15 amino acids. Trimming cost V 5 bases and J 2 bases; bases outside gene matches: 5. CDR1 LNHDA and CDR2 SQIVND come from the germline V gene (reference sequence).

At least ten counts were recorded for this clonotype. The CDR3 reads CASSPRTGEVETQYF. CDR3 coding DNA: TGTGCCAGCAGCCCACGGACAGGGGAGGTGGAGACCCAGTACTTC. The rearrangement joins TRBV3-1 to TRBJ2-5, with 9 bases identical to TRBD1. Germline CDR1 reads LGHDT; CDR2 reads YNNKEL (reference sequence). CDR3 length: 15 residues. V lost 4 bases to trimming and J lost 5 bases; unmatched junction nucleotides: 8.

This clonotype was picked up many times. The rearrangement links TRBV5-1 to TRBJ1-1; D is uncertain. The germline V gene encodes CDR1 SGHRS and CDR2 YFSETQ. The CDR3 length is 13 residues. V was clipped by 1 base and J by 4 bases, with 8 bases between them. The CDR3 loop reads CASSLMGGTEAFF. CDR3 bases: TGCGCCAGCAGCTTGATGGGAGGCACTGAAGCTTTCTTT.

This clonotype was seen repeatedly, ten times or more. V is TRBV28 and J is TRBJ1-6; the match to TRBD1 covers 8 bases. The V segment lost 6 bases and the J segment 8 bases; nucleotides outside the gene matches: 3. The germline gives CDR1 MDHEN, CDR2 SYDVKM. The CDR3 totals 13 residues. This CDR3 is CASREDRDSPLHF. DNA for the CDR3: TGTGCCAGCAGGGAGGACAGGGATTCACCCCTCCACTTT.

This clonotype was recorded at least ten times. The chain uses TRBV5-1 and TRBJ2-1, with TRBD2 matching over 8 bases. Trimming cost V 1 base and J 7 bases; bases outside gene matches: 7. Germline CDR1 is SGHRS and CDR2 is YFSETQ. The CDR3 is 15 amino acids. The CDR3: CASSLLLAVQNEQFF. The DNA of the CDR3 is TGCGCCAGCAGCTTGTTACTAGCGGTCCAAAATGAGCAGTTCTTC.

This clonotype was detected a few times. The chain is built from TRBV5-1 and TRBJ2-3, with D tentatively TRBD1 (5 bases). This CDR3 is 16 amino acids long. Trimming pared 1 base from V and 0 bases from J, leaving 12 bases between. In germline, CDR1 is SGHRS, CDR2 YFSETQ. The DNA of the CDR3 is TGCGCCAGCAGCTTGTTAGGGGCACGGAGCACAGATACGCAGTATTTT. Protein: CASSLLGARSTDTQYF.

This clonotype occurred once. This chain uses TRBV7-6 with TRBJ2-5, with D unclear. The CDR3 has 15 residues. The V gene's germline CDR1 is SGHVS and CDR2 FNYEAQ. The V gene lost 5 bases and the J gene lost 5 bases, with 18 bases spanning the gap. The CDR3 region has the DNA TGTGCCAGCAGCCCCAGCTCTCTGAGCACGGAGACCCAGTACTTC. This gives the protein CASSPSSLSTETQYF. Based on the CDR3 plus reference TRBV7-6 and TRBJ2-5, the full variable domain is GAGVSQSPRYKVTKRGQDVALRCDPISGHVSLYWYRQALGQGPEFLTYFNYEAQQDKSGLPNDRFSAERPEGSISTLTIQRTEQRDSAMYRCASSPSSLSTETQYFGPGTRLLVL.

This clonotype has at least ten counts. The chain combines TRBV27 with TRBJ2-7, with 11 bases fitting TRBD1. With 6 bases clipped from V and 3 bases from J, the junction kept 4 bases outside the gene matches. Germline loops: CDR1 MNHEY, CDR2 SMNVEV (reference sequence). CDR3 length: 14 amino acids. Here the CDR3 DNA reads TGTGCCAGCAGACCGGACAGGGGGCTCTACGAGCAGTACTTC. It encodes CASRPDRGLYEQYF.

As for this clonotype: Given a much more abundant clone one base away, this may be a read error. V usage is TRBV6-1 and J usage is TRBJ2-2; perhaps TRBD1 as D (6 bases). The CDR3 contains 18 residues. Germline lookup yields CDR1 MNHNS and CDR2 SASEGT. Trimming took off 4 bases at V and 0 bases at J, with 18 bases between the two ends. CDR3 loop: CASSAAPGQPPNTGELFF. CDR3 in DNA: TGTGCCAGCAGTGCCGCCCCCGGACAGCCCCCGAACACCGGGGAGCTGTTTTTT.

The CDR3 region is CASSKPSGRDTNTYNEQFF. CDR3 sequence (DNA): TGCGCCAGCAGCAAACCTAGCGGGAGGGATACCAACACCTACAATGAGCAGTTCTTC. The chain has TRBV5-1 and TRBJ2-1, with TRBD2 matching 12 bases. Trimming cost V 4 bases and J 2 bases; bases outside gene matches: 13. There are 19 residues in the CDR3. Germline values: CDR1 SGHRS, CDR2 YFSETQ.

This clonotype was counted at least ten times. The CDR3 bases are TGTGCCAGCAGCCCTGAAAAAGGAGGCATTCAGTACTTC. Translating gives CASSPEKGGIQYF. V is TRBV6-2 or TRBV6-3 and J is TRBJ2-4, with D possibly being TRBD2 (5 bases). Germline CDR1 MNHEY, CDR2 SVGEGT. V was cut by 6 bases and J by 9 bases, with 15 bases left in between. The CDR3 consists of 13 residues.